This T cell receptor beta chain was profiled in a study of cytomegalovirus exposure and HLA in healthy donors. Only in-frame clones appear in the TCRdb table, and some are missing; sequencing was by immunoSEQ multiplex PCR. The sample has about 160,000 clones; 85% to 90% are singletons. Per germline, CDR1 SGDLS and CDR2 YYNGEE. This CDR3 has 15 amino acids. Trimming pared 0 bases from V and 3 bases from J, leaving 13 bases between. The sequence derives from a young woman in good health and CMV-seropositive. The chain carries TRBV9 and TRBJ2-7; D call uncertain. The sequenced material came from PBMCs. This CDR3 is CASSVGSGGHYEQYF. The CDR3 nucleotides are TGTGCCAGCAGCGTAGGGTCCGGTGGGCACTACGAGCAGTACTTC.